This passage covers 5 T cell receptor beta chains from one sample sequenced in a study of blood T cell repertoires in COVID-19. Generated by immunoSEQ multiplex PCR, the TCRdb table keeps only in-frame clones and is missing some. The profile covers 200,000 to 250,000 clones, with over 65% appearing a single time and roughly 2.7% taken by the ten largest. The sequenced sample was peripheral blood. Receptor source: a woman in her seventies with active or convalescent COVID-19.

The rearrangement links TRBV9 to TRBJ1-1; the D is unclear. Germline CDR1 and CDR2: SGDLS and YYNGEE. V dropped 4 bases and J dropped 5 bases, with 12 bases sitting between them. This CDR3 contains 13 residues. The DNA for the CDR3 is TGTGCCAGCAGCAAAACGGGGATAACTGAAGCTTTCTTT. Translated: CASSKTGITEAFF.

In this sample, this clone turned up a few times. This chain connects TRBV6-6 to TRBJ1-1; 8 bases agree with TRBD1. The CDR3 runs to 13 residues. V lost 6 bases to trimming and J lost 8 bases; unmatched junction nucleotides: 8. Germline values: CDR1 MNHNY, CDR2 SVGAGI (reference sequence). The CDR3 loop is CASRTGQAGEAFF. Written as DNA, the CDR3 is TGTGCCAGCAGAACGGGACAGGCAGGAGAAGCTTTCTTT.

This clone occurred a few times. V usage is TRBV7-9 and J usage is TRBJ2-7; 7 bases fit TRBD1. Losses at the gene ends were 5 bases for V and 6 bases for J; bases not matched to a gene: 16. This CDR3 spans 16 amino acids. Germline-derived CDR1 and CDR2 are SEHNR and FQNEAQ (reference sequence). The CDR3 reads CASSKRAGTESPEQYF. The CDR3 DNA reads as TGTGCCAGCAGCAAACGAGCCGGGACAGAAAGTCCCGAGCAGTACTTC.

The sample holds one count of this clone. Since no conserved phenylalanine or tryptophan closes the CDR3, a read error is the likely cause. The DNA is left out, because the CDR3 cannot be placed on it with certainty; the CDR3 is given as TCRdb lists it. The CDR3 is CATPRTGGSRWIG. The V call is TRBV10-1, the J call TRBJ1-4; no check of the table's D call, TRBD1, against the DNA was made. Germline assignment: CDR1 WNHNN and CDR2 SYGVQD (reference sequence). The CDR3 adds up to 13 amino acids, both ends counted.

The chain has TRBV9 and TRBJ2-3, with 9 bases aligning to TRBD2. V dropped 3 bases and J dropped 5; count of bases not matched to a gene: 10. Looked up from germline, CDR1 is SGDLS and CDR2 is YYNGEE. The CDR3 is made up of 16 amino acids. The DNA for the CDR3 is TGTGCCAGCAGCGGATCGGGACTAGCAGTGGGAGATACGCAGTATTTT. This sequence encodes CASSGSGLAVGDTQYF. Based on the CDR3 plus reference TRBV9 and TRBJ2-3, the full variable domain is DSGVTQTPKHLITATGQRVTLRCSPRSGDLSVYWYQQSLDQGLQFLIQYYNGEERAKGNILERFSAQQFPDLHSELNLSSLELGDSALYFCASSGSGLAVGDTQYFGPGTRLTVL.